The TCR beta chain under discussion was sequenced for a study of CD8+ T cells in alopecia areata. Study findings and constraints: Normal scalp had lower clonality than lesional scalp, with alopecia totalis/universalis lesions showing this most strongly. Scalp samples also contribute reads from the resident alphabeta T cells found in normal skin.

Extracted from the samples, RNA was reverse transcribed into cDNA to serve as the sequencing template. Clones were read by immunoSEQ multiplex PCR, and TCRdb kept only the in-frame ones, dropping some. The repertoire holds under 250,000 clones, with more than 45% as singletons. Documented treatment: oral pan-JAK inhibitor, 5-10 mg twice daily. It was from alopecia areata patients that lesional scalp punch biopsies and peripheral blood were collected. A note on this clone: The antigen is not known.

Germline CDR1 reads GTSNPN; CDR2 reads SVGIG (reference sequence). V lost 3 bases to trimming and J lost 3 bases; unmatched junction nucleotides: 5. The CDR3 totals 14 residues. This TCR came from a human donor with alopecia areata. The sample here was CD4+ T cells sorted from blood, taken at week 4, from a patient treated with tofacitinib. The genes are TRBV30 and TRBJ2-3; 8 bases match TRBD2. CDR3 residues: CAWRVGGATDTQYF. CDR3 nucleotides: TGTGCCTGGAGGGTCGGGGGGGCAACAGATACGCAGTATTTT. The variable domain in full, with the rest retrieved from reference TRBV30 and TRBJ2-3, is SQTIHQWPATLVQPVGSPLSLECTVEGTSNPNLYWYRQAAGRGLQLLFYSVGIGQISSEVPQNLSASRPQDRQFILSSKKLLLSDSGFYLCAWRVGGATDTQYFGPGTRLTVL.